Reported below is one T cell receptor beta chain. The antigen remains unidentified. The CDR3 has 14 amino acids. Trimming took 2 bases from V and 4 from J, leaving 11 bases between them. Germline V CDR1 and CDR2: LGHDT, YNNKEL (reference sequence). Arm-PCR of CDR3 regions with iRepertoire HTBI primers generated TCR beta libraries. TCRdb fed the multiplex PCR reads into MiXCR, producing one record per CDR3 protein. Among roughly 700,000 distinct CDR3 sequences, 30% were seen once, and the ten largest hold roughly 40%. The data belong to a study of regulatory T cells in long-lasting Graves disease. Study-level information: To qualify as persistent, Graves' disease required over 5 years of antithyroid drugs with positive TSH receptor antibodies.

Study-wide findings and caveats: Limited samples may have lowered accuracy. New patients shared some 890 public clonotypes, fewer than the 2,500 to 3,500 shared by persistent patients.

Time point reported: persistent/refractory GD, antithyroid drugs over 5 years with positive TRAb. PBMCs provided the RNA from which the TCR library was made. This TCR derives from a female donor with Graves disease. J is TRBJ1-2 and V is TRBV3-1; perhaps TRBD1 as D (6 bases). This sample comprised peripheral blood mononuclear cells (PBMCs), obtained when the disease was refractory, from a patient treated with antithyroid drugs. CDR3 in amino acids: CASSQMDSLYGYTF. The DNA for the CDR3 is TGTGCCAGCAGCCAAATGGACAGCCTCTATGGCTACACCTTC.